Detailed here is one T cell receptor (beta chain). Across 20 to 25 US areas, participants ranged in age from about 18 to 89 years. Recovered status in Cohort 3 required two negative PCRs, clearance, or symptom resolution. This sample was taken from a study of blood T cell repertoires in COVID-19. As originally analysed: Amplification of reference gene primers was used by the study to estimate nucleated cell counts. Sequencing used immunoSEQ multiplex PCR; TCRdb keeps in-frame clones, though not all of them. The V and J calls and the clone size are those of that table, but D and trimming were determined from the DNA. The sample has approximately 180,000 clones; almost 80% are singletons. Sequencing was performed on PBMCs or T cells enriched from blood (not recorded which). The receptor was derived from a woman in her 50s who had recovered from COVID-19.

The CDR3 DNA reads as TGTGCCAGCAGCCGGGACAGGGTGGATCAGCCCCAGCATTTT. Its protein is CASSRDRVDQPQHF. The chain is built from TRBV11-2 and TRBJ1-5, with TRBD1 identical over 9 bases. The CDR3 totals 14 residues. The V gene's germline CDR1 is SGHAT and CDR2 FQNNGV. Trimming at V came to 5 bases and at J to 5 bases, leaving 4 bases not matched to a gene.